These 32 T cell receptor beta chains were all obtained from the same sample, sequenced in a study of T cells after yellow fever vaccination. TCRdb passed the 5' RACE reads through MiXCR, listing each CDR3 protein once. There are over 110,000 distinct CDR3 sequences in the sample; about 7.7% occur only once, and less than 0.85% lies in the top ten. The specimen was CD4+ T cells sorted from PBMCs, collected 5 days after the yellow fever booster vaccination. Every receptor here comes from a man between 25 and 39 years old who received the YFV17D yellow fever vaccine.

This clonotype was seen many times. The chain carries TRBV7-8 and TRBJ2-7; 7 bases are shared with TRBD2. The ends lost 5 bases at V and 2 bases at J; junction bases unmatched: 6. Germline loops: CDR1 SGHVS, CDR2 FQNEAQ. There are 14 residues in the CDR3. CDR3 nucleotides: TGTGCCAGCAGCGGGAGGGCCTTACCCTACGAGCAGTACTTC. Translation: CASSGRALPYEQYF. Full variable domain (rest looked up from reference TRBV7-8 and TRBJ2-7): GAGVSQSPRYKVAKRGQDVALRCDPISGHVSLFWYQQALGQGPEFLTYFQNEAQLDKSGLPSDRFFAERPEGSVSTLKIQRTQQEDSAVYLCASSGRALPYEQYFGPGTRLTVT.

This clonotype was observed many times. The rearrangement joins TRBV7-8 to TRBJ2-3; 12 nucleotides agree with TRBD2. This CDR3 has 16 amino acids. With V trimmed by 4 bases and J by 0 bases, 2 bases remained unmatched. Germline values: CDR1 SGHVS, CDR2 FQNEAQ. The CDR3 DNA is TGTGCCAGCAGCTCTCTAGCGGGAGGGAGCACAGATACGCAGTATTTT. Amino acid sequence: CASSSLAGGSTDTQYF.

This clonotype was found a few times. This chain connects TRBV6-1 to TRBJ2-7; tentatively, D is TRBD1 (6 bases). Trimming shortened V by 6 bases and J by 7 bases, and 16 bases separated the two germline ends. Per the germline V gene, CDR1 is MNHNS and CDR2 is SASEGT. The CDR3 extends over 13 amino acids. The CDR3: CASSRPTQGEQYF. The CDR3 DNA reads as TGTGCCAGCAGCCGACCTACACAGGGTGAGCAGTACTTC.

This clonotype was detected many times. The chain uses TRBV4-3 and TRBJ2-3; TRBD1 matches 10 bases. V lost 3 bases, J lost 1 base, and 4 bases stayed unmatched. From germline, CDR1 is LGHNA and CDR2 YSLEER. The length of the CDR3 is 16 residues. The CDR3 here is CASSQTGGAGTDTQYF. DNA of the CDR3: TGCGCCAGCAGCCAGACAGGGGGCGCAGGCACAGATACGCAGTATTTT.

Only a few counts were recorded for this clonotype. The gene calls are TRBV10-3 and TRBJ2-7; 9 bases fit TRBD1. The CDR3 is 14 amino acids. Germline V CDR1 and CDR2: ENHRY, SYGVKD. V shed 5 bases, J shed 3 bases, and the junction held 5 bases outside the gene matches. The CDR3 loop reads CAISRDRDDYEQYF. The CDR3 DNA is TGTGCCATCAGTCGGGACAGGGACGACTACGAGCAGTACTTC.

This clonotype was found many times. The chain joins TRBV19 to TRBJ1-4; no clear D gene. CDR3 size: 15 residues. V lost 9 bases, J lost 1 base, and 15 bases lay in between. Germline V gene sequence: CDR1 LNHDA, CDR2 SQIVND (reference sequence). The CDR3 bases are TGTGCCAGCGGAGAACGGGCGATAACTAATGAAAAACTGTTTTTT. This gives the protein CASGERAITNEKLFF.

There are a few counts of this clonotype. The chain links TRBV20-1 to TRBJ2-5; D perhaps matches TRBD2 (6 bases). Trimming removed 6 bases at V and 5 bases at J, with 16 bases between. This CDR3 is 13 amino acids long. The V gene's germline CDR1 is DFQATT and CDR2 SNEGSKA (reference sequence). CDR3 sequence (DNA): TGCAGTGCGGTTACAGGAGGGGAGGAGACCCAGTACTTC. Its protein product is CSAVTGGEETQYF.

This clonotype came up many times. The chain couples TRBV15 to TRBJ2-3, with a possible D match to TRBD1 (6 bases). This CDR3 has 15 amino acids. V shed 1 base and J shed 4 bases, with 12 bases lying between them. The germline CDR1 and CDR2 sequences are LNHNV and YYDKDF (reference sequence). CDR3 region: CATSRVQGNSDTQYF. CDR3 DNA: TGTGCCACCAGCAGAGTACAGGGTAACTCAGATACGCAGTATTTT.

This clonotype was recorded at least ten times. V usage is TRBV11-2 and J usage is TRBJ1-5; D not resolved. In germline, CDR1 is SGHAT, CDR2 FQNNGV. Trimming left V 3 bases short and J 2 bases short, with 11 bases between. The CDR3 runs to 15 residues. The CDR3 nucleotides read TGTGCCAGCAGCTTCAAGGGTGGGGGCAATCAGCCCCAGCATTTT. Translated: CASSFKGGGNQPQHF.

This clonotype was observed many times. The chain employs TRBV20-1 and TRBJ1-5; D is undetermined. The V end was cut by 4 bases, the J end by 1 base, with 11 bases between. The germline gives CDR1 DFQATT, CDR2 SNEGSKA (reference sequence). This CDR3 has 14 residues. The CDR3 sequence: CSANVKDSNQPQHF. CDR3 bases: TGCAGTGCTAATGTTAAGGACAGCAATCAGCCCCAGCATTTT.

This clonotype was counted ten times or more. This chain connects TRBV11-3 to TRBJ1-2; possible D gene TRBD1, 6 bases. V shed 2 bases and J shed 0 bases, with 22 bases lying between them. Germline V gene lookup returns CDR1 SGHNT and CDR2 YENEEA. The CDR3 has 19 amino acids. CDR3 loop: CASSLLPWEGRGPNYGYTF. The DNA of the CDR3 is TGTGCCAGCAGCTTATTACCATGGGAGGGCAGGGGTCCTAACTATGGCTACACCTTC.

This clonotype was detected many times. This chain joins TRBV7-2 and TRBJ1-4; D is undetermined. This CDR3 is built from 15 residues. The V end lost 6 bases, the J end lost 3 bases, and 14 bases lay between the germline ends. Germline CDR1 is SGHTA and CDR2 is FQGNSA. CDR3 DNA: TGTGCCAGCAGTTTGACGGCCGGTCCTAATGAAAAACTGTTTTTT. This encodes CASSLTAGPNEKLFF.

The table lists this clonotype with many counts. CDR3 bases: TGTGCCAGCAGCTTATCTTCTAGCGGCACAGATACGCAGTATTTT. This gives the protein CASSLSSSGTDTQYF. J is TRBJ2-3 and V is TRBV11-2; a possible D gene is TRBD2 (6 bases). Trimming stripped 2 bases from V and 1 base from J, with 10 bases between. CDR1 and CDR2 (germline): SGHAT, FQNNGV. The CDR3 has 15 amino acids.

Ten or more counts support this clonotype. The rearrangement uses TRBV20-1 and TRBJ2-7; 11 bases line up with TRBD2. The V and J ends lost 3 bases and 3 bases, in that order; junction bases with no gene match: 13. Germline loops: CDR1 DFQATT, CDR2 SNEGSKA (reference sequence). There are 17 residues in the CDR3. CDR3 sequence: CSARAGLAGGHVYEQYF. The CDR3 DNA follows: TGCAGTGCTAGGGCTGGGCTAGCGGGAGGCCACGTCTACGAGCAGTACTTC.

This clonotype has ten or more counts. This sequence joins TRBV12-3 or TRBV12-4 and TRBJ2-1; 10 bases agree with TRBD2. With V trimmed by 3 bases and J by 5 bases, 4 bases remained unmatched. This CDR3 has 15 amino acids. CDR3 residues: CASSLAGLANNEQFF. The DNA of the CDR3 is TGTGCCAGCAGTTTGGCGGGACTAGCGAACAATGAGCAGTTCTTC.

This clonotype was seen repeatedly, ten times or more. CDR3 in DNA: TGTGCCAGCAGCTTATCTAGCGGGAGCGCGAATACGCAGTATTTT. Residues: CASSLSSGSANTQYF. V gene TRBV7-2 combines with J gene TRBJ2-3; 10 positions match TRBD2. Germline V gene lookup returns CDR1 SGHTA and CDR2 FQGNSA. J was trimmed by 7 bases and V by 2 bases; bases with no gene match: 6. This CDR3 has 15 residues.

At least ten counts were recorded for this clonotype. The chain is built from TRBV21-1 and TRBJ2-1; the DNA was not used to check the table's D call, TRBD1. TRBV21-1 is annotated as a pseudogene. CDR3 length: 18 amino acids. The CDR3 sequence: CASSHSGIGQSSYNEQFF. In DNA, the CDR3 is TGTGCCAGCAGTCACTCGGGGATAGGCCAGAGCTCCTACAATGAGCAGTTCTTC.

This clonotype was detected many times. V is TRBV7-9 and J is TRBJ2-5; 11 positions match TRBD1. The germline gives CDR1 SEHNR, CDR2 FQNEAQ (reference sequence). The V segment lost 3 bases and the J segment 2 bases; nucleotides outside the gene matches: 8. The CDR3 consists of 17 residues. CDR3 sequence reads: CASSFSAGQGAQETQYF. The CDR3 nucleotides read TGTGCCAGCAGCTTTAGCGCTGGACAGGGGGCGCAAGAGACCCAGTACTTC.

Ten or more counts support this clonotype. The chain couples TRBV5-1 to TRBJ2-1, with TRBD2 as a possible D gene (6 bases). Germline assignment: CDR1 SGHRS and CDR2 YFSETQ. V was cut by 4 bases and J by 0 bases, with 11 bases left in between. This CDR3 has 15 residues. The CDR3 spells CASSVSGSSYNEQFF. Here the CDR3 DNA reads TGCGCCAGCAGCGTTAGCGGTAGCTCCTACAATGAGCAGTTCTTC.

In its sample, this clonotype was seen many times. The chain employs TRBV7-9 and TRBJ2-4; D is uncertain. The CDR3 is 14 amino acids. Trimming pared 4 bases from V and 8 bases from J, leaving 15 bases between. Looked up from germline, CDR1 is SEHNR and CDR2 is FQNEAQ (reference sequence). The CDR3 sequence is CASSSRAHGYIQYF. The DNA for the CDR3 is TGTGCCAGCAGCTCCCGGGCCCACGGCTACATTCAGTACTTC.

In this sample, this clonotype turned up many times. The CDR3 DNA is TGCAGTGCAAACAGGGTGGGGAACGAGCAGTACTTC. This encodes CSANRVGNEQYF. The rearrangement joins TRBV20-1 to TRBJ2-7; the D gene is possibly TRBD1 (6 bases). This CDR3 contains 12 residues. The germline V gene encodes CDR1 DFQATT and CDR2 SNEGSKA (reference sequence). The V gene lost 6 bases and the J gene lost 5 bases, with 14 bases spanning the gap.

The sample holds many counts of this clonotype. This chain connects TRBV12-3 or TRBV12-4 to TRBJ1-1, with a weak D call TRBD1 (6 bases). There are 16 residues in the CDR3. The ends were cut back, 6 bases at V and 1 base at J, with 18 bases in the middle. For the CDR3, the DNA is TGTGCCAGCAGAATTCCGGGGGGCAGGGGGAACACTGAAGCTTTCTTT. Its translation is CASRIPGGRGNTEAFF.

This clonotype was recorded at least ten times. V and J are TRBV20-1 and TRBJ2-7; D may correspond to TRBD1 or TRBD2 (5 bases each). The CDR3 is 12 residues long. Trimming pared 6 bases from V and 2 bases from J, leaving 11 bases between. Germline loops: CDR1 DFQATT, CDR2 SNEGSKA (reference sequence). CDR3 residues: CSARDVTYEQYF. Written as DNA, the CDR3 is TGCAGTGCCCGGGACGTGACCTACGAGCAGTACTTC.

This clonotype was seen at least ten times. The chain links TRBV12-3 or TRBV12-4 to TRBJ2-1; TRBD2 matches 9 bases. The CDR3 totals 13 residues. With 8 bases clipped from V and 9 bases from J, the junction kept 8 bases outside the gene matches. As DNA, the CDR3 is TGTGCCAGCCACCAGGCGGGAGGGGGTGAGCAGTTCTTC. Translated: CASHQAGGGEQFF.

This clonotype was picked up many times. This chain links TRBV29-1 with TRBJ2-3; D ambiguous. The CDR3 length is 12 residues. Germline CDR1 and CDR2: SQVTM and ANQGSEA. The CDR3 reads CISTISTDTQYF. Written as DNA, the CDR3 is TGCATATCAACGATTAGCACAGATACGCAGTATTTT.

This clonotype was picked up many times. The rearrangement uses TRBV24-1 and TRBJ2-2, with 7 bases matching TRBD1. V shed 4 bases and J 1 base; nucleotides not matched to a gene: 11. Germline values: CDR1 KGHDR, CDR2 SFDVKD. The CDR3 is made up of 18 amino acids. The CDR3 DNA reads as TGTGCCACCAGTGAGGAAACTTCGTGGACAGGGAACACCGGGGAGCTGTTTTTT. Protein product: CATSEETSWTGNTGELFF.

At least ten counts were recorded for this clonotype. This chain links TRBV6-6 with TRBJ2-5, with 9 bases fitting TRBD2. The V and J ends lost 7 bases and 5 bases, in that order; junction bases with no gene match: 5. Germline CDR1 is MNHNY and CDR2 is SVGAGI (reference sequence). There are 13 residues in the CDR3. The CDR3 coding sequence is TGTGCCAGCACCCCTAGCGGGGAGGAGACCCAGTACTTC. This gives the protein CASTPSGEETQYF.

This clonotype has at least ten counts. J is TRBJ2-5 and V is TRBV4-3; 13 bases line up with TRBD2. The CDR3 is 16 amino acids. Looked up from germline, CDR1 is LGHNA and CDR2 is YSLEER. J lost 5 bases, V lost 3 bases, and 6 bases had no gene match. The CDR3 region is CASSQGWTSGSETQYF. The CDR3 bases are TGCGCCAGCAGCCAGGGCTGGACTAGCGGGAGTGAGACCCAGTACTTC.

This clonotype was seen at least ten times. The chain couples TRBV12-3 or TRBV12-4 to TRBJ1-6; a possible D gene is TRBD1 (5 bases). Trimming removed 1 base at V and 8 bases at J, with 12 bases between. The CDR3 runs to 15 residues. CDR3 region: CASSLGQARDSPLHF. CDR3 nucleotide sequence: TGTGCCAGCAGTTTAGGGCAGGCCAGGGATTCACCCCTCCACTTT.

The chain has TRBV20-1 and TRBJ1-4; 9 bases are a match to TRBD1. Looked up from germline, CDR1 is DFQATT and CDR2 is SNEGSKA (reference sequence). The V gene end was trimmed by 2 bases and the J gene end by 8 bases; junction bases not matched to a gene: 6. The CDR3 covers 14 residues. The CDR3 region has the DNA TGCAGTGCTAGACGGGACAGGGCAGGCGAAAAACTGTTTTTT. Encoded protein: CSARRDRAGEKLFF.

This clonotype was counted many times. V is TRBV7-2 and J is TRBJ1-5; D remains ambiguous. The V end lost 3 bases, the J end lost 4 bases, and 7 bases lay between the germline ends. The CDR3 runs to 13 residues. Germline CDR1 is SGHTA and CDR2 is FQGNSA. The CDR3 DNA reads as TGTGCCAGCAGCTTTAGGCAGAATCAGCCCCAGCATTTT. It yields the protein CASSFRQNQPQHF.

This clonotype was observed at least ten times. The J gene is TRBJ2-7, the V gene TRBV5-6; perhaps TRBD2 as D (6 bases). CDR3 length: 14 amino acids. CDR1 is SGHDT and CDR2 is YYEEEE in the germline V gene. V lost 2 bases and J lost 0, with 9 bases in between. The CDR3, as DNA: TGTGCCAGCAGCTTTGACGGGAGCTCCTACGAGCAGTACTTC. Translation: CASSFDGSSYEQYF.